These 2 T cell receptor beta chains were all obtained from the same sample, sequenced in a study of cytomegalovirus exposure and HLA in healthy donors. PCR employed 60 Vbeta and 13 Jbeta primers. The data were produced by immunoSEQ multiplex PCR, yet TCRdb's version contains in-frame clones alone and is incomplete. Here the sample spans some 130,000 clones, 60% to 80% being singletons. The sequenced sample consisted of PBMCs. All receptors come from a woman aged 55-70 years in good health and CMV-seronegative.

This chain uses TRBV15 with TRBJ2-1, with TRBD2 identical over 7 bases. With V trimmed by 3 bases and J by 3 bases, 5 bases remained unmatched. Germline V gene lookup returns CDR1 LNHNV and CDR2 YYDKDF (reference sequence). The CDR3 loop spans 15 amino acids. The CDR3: CATSRVSGHYNEQFF. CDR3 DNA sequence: TGTGCCACCAGCAGGGTTAGCGGGCACTACAATGAGCAGTTCTTC. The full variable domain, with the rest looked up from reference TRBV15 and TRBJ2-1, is DAMVIQNPRYQVTQFGKPVTLSCSQTLNHNVMYWYQQKSSQAPKLLFHYYDKDFNNEADTPDNFQSRRPNTSFCFLDIRSPGLGDTAMYLCATSRVSGHYNEQFFGPGTRLTVL.

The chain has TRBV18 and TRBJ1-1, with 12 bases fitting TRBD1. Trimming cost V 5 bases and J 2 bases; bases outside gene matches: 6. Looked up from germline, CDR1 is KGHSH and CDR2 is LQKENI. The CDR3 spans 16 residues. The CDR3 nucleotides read TGTGCCAGCTCAACCGGGACAGGGGGCCTAAACACTGAAGCTTTCTTT. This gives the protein CASSTGTGGLNTEAFF.